These T cell receptor beta chains were read from a single sample in a study of blood T cell repertoires in COVID-19. Profiled with immunoSEQ multiplex PCR; TCRdb holds only in-frame clones, not every one. Of hundreds of thousands of clones listed, roughly 84% are singletons. Sequencing used PBMCs or T cells enriched from blood (not recorded which). The receptors derive from a woman aged 25 to 39 who had recovered from COVID-19. CDR3s include the opening cysteine and the closing phenylalanine or tryptophan. D genes are given only for firm matches. Some rows have no size entry. The others give once, few or many, or a class for an expanded clone.

D	size	V	J	DNA	CDR3
.	once	TRBV10-3	TRBJ1-2	TGTGCCATCAGTGAACTCTCGGCAGGCAATGGCTACACCTTC	CAISELSAGNGYTF
TRBD1	.	TRBV20-1	TRBJ1-5	TGCAGTGCTAGTCGGCAGGGGGGCTGGGGACTGGTCCAGCCCCAGCATTTT	CSASRQGGWGLVQPQHF
TRBD1	.	TRBV19	TRBJ1-6	TGTGCCAGTAGTACTACGGGACAGGGGGTTCGATCACCCCTCCACTTT	CASSTTGQGVRSPLHF
.	once	TRBV29-1	TRBJ2-1	TGCAGCGTTGAAGATCGGCAGGGTACGTTCTTC	CSVEDRQGTFF
.	.	TRBV19	TRBJ1-5	TGTGCCAGTAGCAATGGGTTGCGGGATTTTACTCAGCCCCAGCATTTT	CASSNGLRDFTQPQHF
.	.	TRBV7-9	TRBJ2-6	TGTGCCAGCAGCTTAGGGGTGCGGATCTCTGGGGCCAACGTCCTGACTTTC	CASSLGVRISGANVLTF
.	.	TRBV28	TRBJ2-5	TGTGCCAGCAGCCCCCTTCCCGGGGGACGACAAGAGACCCAGTACTTC	CASSPLPGGRQETQYF
.	.	TRBV6-4	TRBJ1-1	TGTGCCAGCAGTGAGGGGCGGTACACTGAAGCTTTCTTT	CASSEGRYTEAFF
TRBD2	.	TRBV6-6	TRBJ2-7	TGTGCCAGCAGTCCACGGTTTGCGGGAGGTTCCTACGAGCAGTACTTC	CASSPRFAGGSYEQYF
TRBD1	.	TRBV9	TRBJ1-5	TGTGCCAGCAGCCGGGACAGTATCAATCAGCCCCAGCATTTT	CASSRDSINQPQHF
.	.	TRBV11-2	TRBJ1-1	TGTGCCAGCAGCTTAGAGTCGGGGAACACTGAAGCTTTCTTT	CASSLESGNTEAFF
TRBD1	.	TRBV5-1	TRBJ1-3	TGCGCCAGCAGCTCCCCCGGGGACAGGGAACGAACCATATATTTT	CASSSPGDRERTIYF
.	.	TRBV19	TRBJ1-1	TGTGCCAGTAGTATTGTCGGGAATTTGAACACTGAAGCTTTCTTT	CASSIVGNLNTEAFF
TRBD1	.	TRBV29-1	TRBJ2-7	TGCAGCGTCGGGACAGGGAGCTCCTACGAGCAGTACTTC	CSVGTGSSYEQYF
.	.	TRBV11-2	TRBJ2-5	TGTGCCAGCAGCTTCTCACCTAGCCGGGAGACCCAGTACTTC	CASSFSPSRETQYF